This T cell receptor beta chain appears in the sequencing data of a study of blood T cell repertoires in COVID-19 (dated by TCRdb to 2018 to 2020). Looking at the study overall: The collaborator samples originated in the United States, Italy and Spain and spanned the acute and convalescent phases of COVID-19. The sample metadata nearly always contained a de-identified subject ID, COVID-19 status, age in years and sex. The dataset comprised deeply sampled blood TCRbeta repertoires from subjects exposed to, actively infected with, or recovered from COVID-19. The prospective study material was composed of cDNA or gDNA derived from T cells, B-cell-depleted T cells, or PBMCs. A freely available public database, intended as a resource for researchers studying the immune response to SARS-CoV-2, is where the repertoires were released. Samples came from the ongoing ImmuneRACE study (first 160 participants) plus 1,254 subjects from 6 global collaborators. HLA class I and class II types, where available, came from metadata supplied by the sample provider rather than from assay-based typing. What the study reported, not specific to this receptor: The quantity of clinical and demographic metadata differed by source and by participant and was supplied without curation.

The immunoSEQ Assay, a bias-controlled multiplex PCR, was used to amplify TCRbeta CDR3 regions from genomic DNA. From the authors' description of their analysis: Within the assay, amplification of reference gene primers was used to estimate how many nucleated cells each sample contained. To quantify the absolute abundance of each unique TCRbeta CDR3 rearrangement, sequence reads were collapsed and filtered. For each sample, productive Simpson clonality was calculated by taking the square root of Simpson's diversity index across productive rearrangements. TCRdb took this table from immuneACCESS and kept in-frame rearrangements with V and J called. Such tables lack part of the clones; where checked against another copy, unresolved V genes explain under half of the gap, and the rest is unexplained. The DNA was the basis for D and trimming; V, J and clone size are from that table. This sample lists some 140,000 clones; roughly 84% were detected once. Approximately 1.5% of the sample lies in the top ten.

Collaborating institutions collected whole blood in K2EDTA tubes following their own protocols. For TCRbeta analysis, collaborators shipped samples as frozen whole blood, isolated PBMCs, or DNA extracted from either of those sample types. This clone occurred once. The antigen it recognizes is unknown. Per-base qualities were not stored, and no clone one base away is much larger. Trimming takes 3 bases from V and 1 base from J, and the germline ends sit 9 bases apart. Reading the germline V gene (reference sequence) gives CDR1 LNHDA and CDR2 SQIVND. The CDR3 runs 14 amino acids, cysteine and phenylalanine included. The DNA shown is the 42-base CDR3, in frame from base 1.

The rearranged chain carries TRBV19 and TRBJ1-1; the best D guess is TRBD1, with 6 bases matching. This clonotype originated in a man aged 55 to 70 with acute or convalescent COVID-19. The sequenced sample consisted of peripheral blood. CDR3 sequence: CASSISTGNTEAFF. The bases read TGTGCCAGTAGTATTTCGACAGGGAACACTGAAGCTTTCTTT.